The subject of this entry is one TCR beta chain. The target antigen is unknown. This sample is drawn from a study of blood T cells in healthy people across ages. Findings of the study overall: The authors considered diversity estimates from one million T cells to be underestimates. Relative to aged donors, long-lived donors carried more naive CD4+ cells and displayed higher diversity. Naive and antigen-experienced cells were not separated, limiting conclusive comparison. Older age coincided with a roughly linear decline in TCR beta diversity per million T cells.

Alongside a J-beta primer mix, a sample-barcoded 5' primer served in a second PCR lasting roughly 6 to 12 cycles. MiXCR, run by TCRdb on the 5' RACE reads, gives a single entry per CDR3 protein. This sample has roughly 1,500,000 distinct CDR3 sequences, with around 36% found just once. The CDR3 sequence is 14 residues long. From germline, CDR1 is SEHNR and CDR2 FQNEAQ (reference sequence). The V segment lost 8 bases and the J segment 0 bases; nucleotides outside the gene matches: 4. V and J are TRBV7-9 and TRBJ2-1; 7 bases agree with TRBD2. The sequence was obtained from a woman in her thirties in good health. The sample comprised blood. In DNA form, the CDR3 reads TGTGCCAGCGGGGGGGTGAGCTCCTACAATGAGCAGTTCTTC. It is translated as CASGGVSSYNEQFF.